Presented here are 8 T cell receptor beta chains from one specimen sequenced in a study of cytomegalovirus exposure and HLA in healthy donors. The table came from immunoSEQ multiplex PCR; TCRdb's copy has only in-frame clones and leaves some out. The repertoire holds about 76,000 clones, with 85% to 95% as singletons. The source material was PBMCs. Every receptor here comes from a woman between 18 and 30 years old in good health and CMV-seronegative.

This clone was recorded once. The chain recombines TRBV29-1 with TRBJ1-1; 7 positions match TRBD1. Germline lookup yields CDR1 SQVTM and CDR2 ANQGSEA. The CDR3 covers 14 residues. V lost 7 bases to trimming and J lost 6 bases; unmatched junction nucleotides: 14. Here the CDR3 DNA reads TGCAGCGCCCAAGGGGGCAGAGGAAGCGCTGAAGCTTTCTTT. Its protein product is CSAQGGRGSAEAFF.

CDR3 residues: CSAADTAGLNEQFF. The CDR3 nucleotides are TGCAGCGCCGCGGATACAGCGGGGCTTAATGAGCAGTTCTTC. This chain uses TRBV29-1 with TRBJ2-1; 7 positions match TRBD2. Germline lookup yields CDR1 SQVTM and CDR2 ANQGSEA. CDR3 length: 14 residues. Trimming cost V 7 bases and J 7 bases; bases outside gene matches: 13.

The chain combines TRBV5-4 with TRBJ2-5; the D gene is possibly TRBD1 (6 bases). The CDR3 covers 13 residues. With 2 bases removed from V and 4 bases from J, the gap between germline ends came to 9 bases. Germline assignment: CDR1 SGHNT and CDR2 YYREEE (reference sequence). Here the CDR3 reads CASSFRTAETQYF. For the CDR3, the DNA is TGTGCCAGCAGCTTCCGGACAGCAGAGACCCAGTACTTC.

The V and J genes are TRBV11-3 and TRBJ2-3, with 9 nucleotides matching TRBD1. V dropped 2 bases and J dropped 6; count of bases not matched to a gene: 21. CDR1 SGHNT and CDR2 YENEEA come from the germline V gene. This CDR3 has 20 amino acids. CDR3 DNA: TGTGCCAGCAGCTTAAATCTGCCCCCCATGATGGGACAGGGAAGGGATACGCAGTATTTT. Its protein is CASSLNLPPMMGQGRDTQYF.

This chain uses TRBV7-3 with TRBJ2-4; TRBD1 aligns across 7 bases. The germline V gene encodes CDR1 SGHTA and CDR2 FQGTGA. The CDR3 extends over 13 amino acids. V dropped 4 bases and J dropped 6; count of bases not matched to a gene: 3. DNA for the CDR3: TGTGCCAGCAGCTCAAGACAGGGAAACATTCAGTACTTC. It specifies CASSSRQGNIQYF.

The chain joins TRBV23-1 to TRBJ1-5; D possibly corresponds to TRBD1 (5 bases). TRBV23-1 is placed among ORFs of uncertain function. The CDR3 covers 21 residues. With 0 bases removed from V and 2 bases from J, the gap between germline ends came to 26 bases. Here the CDR3 DNA reads TGCGCCAGCAGTCAATCTCCGGACACCGATAACCTCAGTACGCGCAATCAGCCCCAGCATTTT. Amino acids: CASSQSPDTDNLSTRNQPQHF.

The V gene is TRBV18, the J gene TRBJ1-2; 10 bases align to TRBD1. This CDR3 has 15 amino acids. The trim removed 3 bases at V and 4 bases at J, leaving 5 bases unmatched. CDR1 and CDR2 (germline): KGHSH, LQKENI. The CDR3 DNA follows: TGTGCCAGCTCACCTCGACAGGGGGCAGGCTATGGCTACACCTTC. Protein sequence: CASSPRQGAGYGYTF.

This chain uses TRBV19 with TRBJ1-1, with 8 positions matching TRBD1. Germline assignment: CDR1 LNHDA and CDR2 SQIVND (reference sequence). There are 16 residues in the CDR3. After removal of 7 bases from V and 1 base from J, the junction contained 11 bases not matched to a gene. The CDR3 region has the DNA TGTGCCAGTAACCAGGGGGCATTTATCTGGAACACTGAAGCTTTCTTT. Its translation: CASNQGAFIWNTEAFF.